This record concerns one TCR beta chain sequence. Its antigen is unknown. The sample is drawn from a study of cytomegalovirus exposure and HLA in healthy donors. Study results and limitations: Usually a TCR sequence was rare, but some public TCRs were found in many donors. Most subjects had HLA-A and HLA-B alleles reportedly predicted accurately by TCR beta sequences.

The CDR3 totals 14 residues. CDR1 is WNHNN and CDR2 is SYGVQD in the germline V gene (reference sequence). J was trimmed by 3 bases and V by 5 bases; bases with no gene match: 4. Healthy people donating bone marrow made up the donors. Amplification used 60 Vbeta primers and 13 Jbeta primers. Only in-frame clones appear in the TCRdb table, and some are missing; sequencing was by immunoSEQ multiplex PCR. The table lists 150,000 to 200,000 clones, 70% to 80% of them singletons. This chain joins TRBV10-1 and TRBJ2-7, with 10 bases identical to TRBD1. The receptor was derived from a woman between 25 and 40 years old in good health and CMV-seropositive. Sequencing was carried out using PBMCs. The CDR3 coding sequence is TGCGCCAGCAGTTCCGGGACAGGGGACTACGAGCAGTACTTC. Its protein is CASSSGTGDYEQYF.